A single TCR beta chain is shown here with its context. These data come from a study of blood T cell repertoires in COVID-19. J lost 3 bases, V lost 1 base, and 2 bases had no gene match. CDR1 and CDR2 (germline): GTSNPN, SVGIG (reference sequence). The CDR3 is 14 amino acids. Methods used by the authors: Reference gene primer amplification yielded estimated nucleated cell counts. Sequenced by immunoSEQ multiplex PCR; TCRdb stores in-frame clones only, minus some. V and J calls and clone size come straight from that table; D and trimming were deduced from the DNA. The sample lists 250,000 to 300,000 clones; approximately 86% were seen once.

This rearrangement joins TRBV30 to TRBJ2-7, with 11 bases fitting TRBD1. The material sequenced was peripheral blood. This clonotype was sampled from a woman aged 30 to 39 with acute or convalescent COVID-19. The CDR3 nucleotides are TGTGCCTGGAGTGCCGGGACAGGGGGCTACGAGCAGTACTTC. Translation: CAWSAGTGGYEQYF.